The 6 T cell receptor beta chains below all came from one sample that was sequenced in a study of blood T cell repertoires in COVID-19 (dated by TCRdb to the early 2020s). The library relied on the immunoSEQ multiplex PCR assay. TCRdb took this table from immuneACCESS and kept in-frame rearrangements with V and J called. Such tables lack part of the clones; where checked against another copy, unresolved V genes explain under half of the gap, and the rest is unexplained. The sample records over 55,000 clones, over 80% of which are singletons. The ten largest clones take up 8% to 9.5% of the sample. Input material: peripheral blood. Every receptor here comes from a man aged 45-65 years with active COVID-19.

V gene TRBV6-2 or TRBV6-3 combines with J gene TRBJ2-1, with 7 nucleotides matching TRBD2. J lost 1 base, V lost 2 bases, and 8 bases had no gene match. Looked up from germline, CDR1 is MNHEY and CDR2 is SVGEGT. There are 17 residues in the CDR3. CDR3 sequence (DNA): TGTGCCAGCAGTTACGAGGGCGGGGGTCAATCCTACAATGAGCAGTTCTTC. Its protein product is CASSYEGGGQSYNEQFF.

The gene calls are TRBV5-1 and TRBJ1-1; the D is unclear. V was cut by 1 base and J by 7 bases, with 17 bases left in between. The CDR3 has 15 amino acids. Germline V gene lookup returns CDR1 SGHRS and CDR2 YFSETQ. The CDR3 sequence: CASSLIHREGNEAFF. The CDR3 coding sequence is TGCGCCAGCAGCTTGATTCACCGGGAGGGCAATGAAGCTTTCTTT.

This chain connects TRBV9 to TRBJ2-1, with TRBD2 identical over 9 bases. Trimming cost V 3 bases and J 1 base; bases outside gene matches: 2. The CDR3 is 15 residues long. Germline V lookup: CDR1 SGDLS, CDR2 YYNGEE. In nucleotides, the CDR3 is TGTGCCAGCAGCGGCGGGGGGGCATCCTACAATGAGCAGTTCTTC. Translating gives CASSGGGASYNEQFF.

The gene calls are TRBV28 and TRBJ1-4, with 7 bases aligning to TRBD1. The CDR3 runs to 13 residues. Germline V CDR1 and CDR2: MDHEN, SYDVKM. Trimming at V came to 4 bases and at J to 5 bases, leaving 1 base not matched to a gene. CDR3 DNA: TGTGCCAGCAGTTCGGGACAGAATGAAAAACTGTTTTTT. Translated: CASSSGQNEKLFF.

The chain has TRBV19 and TRBJ2-2, with TRBD2 matching over 14 bases. CDR3 length equals 19 residues. Germline loops: CDR1 LNHDA, CDR2 SQIVND (reference sequence). V shed 8 bases and J 2 bases; nucleotides not matched to a gene: 13. CDR3 in amino acids: CASLGTSGSHLLNTGELFF. CDR3 DNA: TGTGCCAGTCTTGGGACTAGCGGGAGCCACCTTCTAAACACCGGGGAGCTGTTTTTT.

This clone was found a few times. This rearrangement joins TRBV28 to TRBJ2-7, with TRBD2 matching over 8 bases. Germline loops: CDR1 MDHEN, CDR2 SYDVKM. Trimming took 5 bases from V and 6 from J; bases not matched to a gene: 12. The CDR3 consists of 15 residues. The CDR3: CASSRPGLVNGEQYF. Here the CDR3 DNA reads TGTGCCAGCAGTCGCCCGGGACTAGTCAATGGCGAGCAGTACTTC.